The T cell receptor beta chain under discussion was sequenced for a study of shared clonotypes between healthy human individuals. Study-wide background: CD8 memory received one plate per donor, CD8 naive two, CD4 memory three and CD4 naive three.

Regarding this clone: No antigen is known for it.

TCRdb's table, derived via immunoSEQ multiplex PCR, lists solely in-frame clones and lacks some. The sample has about 2.4 million clones; approximately 94% are singletons. Germline CDR1 SGDLS, CDR2 YYNGEE. This CDR3 has 12 residues. Trimming removed 3 bases from V and 6 bases from J, with 10 bases in between. Investigators divided CD4+ cells into CD45RA+ naive and CD45RA-negative memory subsets. The study's findings and limits: Some naive CD4 clonotypes, around 4.9%, turned up in common across a few donors. Only a few donors were included, so the genetic and exposure-history diversity represented was limited.

The sequencing input was naive CD4+ T cells sorted from blood. Subset indicated: CD45RA+ positively selected. The TCR comes from a man between 18 and 29 years old in good health. V and J are TRBV9 and TRBJ2-7; possible D gene TRBD2, 6 bases. Here the CDR3 DNA reads TGTGCCAGCAGCGGGGAGGTGGGCGAGCAGTACTTC. This gives the protein CASSGEVGEQYF. Variable domain in full (rest from reference TRBV9 and TRBJ2-7): DSGVTQTPKHLITATGQRVTLRCSPRSGDLSVYWYQQSLDQGLQFLIQYYNGEERAKGNILERFSAQQFPDLHSELNLSSLELGDSALYFCASSGEVGEQYFGPGTRLTVT.